This TCR beta chain was sequenced in a study of a mutant IDH1 vaccine in newly diagnosed glioma. Study-level background: The start of vaccination came 4-6 weeks after radiotherapy alone, or with temozolomide cycles.

Described time point: week 47, end of study. In every dose of vaccine, 300 ug of mutant IDH1 20-mer peptide was given alongside topical imiquimod. Concerning this clone: No antigen is known for it.

Losses at the gene ends were 2 bases for V and 1 base for J; bases not matched to a gene: 9. Germline assignment: CDR1 MNHEY and CDR2 SMNVEV (reference sequence). This CDR3 spans 17 amino acids. Using immunoSEQ multiplex PCR, the repertoire was profiled, and TCRdb retains in-frame clones only, with some absent. The sample records fewer than 85,000 clones, around four fifths being singletons. The receptor comes from a man aged 40-50 years with glioma. The chain joins TRBV27 to TRBJ2-5; 8 bases are shared with TRBD1. Sequencing used PBMCs, obtained from a glioma patient whose treatment included an IDH1 peptide vaccine. The CDR3 coding sequence is TGTGCCAGCAGTTTACTGCAGGGGGCGTTGGGCCAAGAGACCCAGTACTTC. The encoded protein is CASSLLQGALGQETQYF.